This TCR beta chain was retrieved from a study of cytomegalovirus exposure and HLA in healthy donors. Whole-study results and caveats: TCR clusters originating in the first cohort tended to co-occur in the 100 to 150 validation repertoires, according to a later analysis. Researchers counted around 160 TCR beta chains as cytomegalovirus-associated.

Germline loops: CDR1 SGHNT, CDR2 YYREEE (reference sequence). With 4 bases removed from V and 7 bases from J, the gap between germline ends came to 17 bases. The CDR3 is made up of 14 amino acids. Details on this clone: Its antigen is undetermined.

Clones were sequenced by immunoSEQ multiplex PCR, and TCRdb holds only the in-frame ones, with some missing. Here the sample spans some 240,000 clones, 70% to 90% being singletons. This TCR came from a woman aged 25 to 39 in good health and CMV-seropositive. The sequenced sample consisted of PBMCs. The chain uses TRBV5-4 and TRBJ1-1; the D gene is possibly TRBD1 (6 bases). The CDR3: CASSRPQGTNEAFF. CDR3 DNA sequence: TGTGCCAGCAGCCGCCCCCAGGGGACCAATGAAGCTTTCTTT. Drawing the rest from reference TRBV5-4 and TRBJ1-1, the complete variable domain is ETGVTQSPTHLIKTRGQQVTLRCSSQSGHNTVSWYQQALGQGPQFIFQYYREEENGRGNFPPRFSGLQFPNYSSELNVNALELDDSALYLCASSRPQGTNEAFFGQGTRLTVV.